This TCR beta chain was captured in a study of blood T cell repertoires in COVID-19. Study details: The study drew acute and convalescent COVID-19 samples from the United States, Italy and Spain.

The length of the CDR3 is 16 residues. The V gene end was trimmed by 5 bases and the J gene end by 6 bases; junction bases not matched to a gene: 5. The germline V gene has CDR1 SGHNT and CDR2 YENEEA. In the authors' methods: Quantification of nucleated cells was approximated via reference gene primer amplification. The method was immunoSEQ multiplex PCR; TCRdb's version includes in-frame clones alone and lacks a portion of them. That table furnishes V, J and clone size, whereas the DNA furnished D and trimming. The table includes roughly 160,000 clones, around four fifths detected once. The chain links TRBV11-3 to TRBJ2-3, with 16 bases lining up with TRBD2. The TCR comes from a woman in her 70s who had recovered from COVID-19. Specimen: peripheral blood. In nucleotides, the CDR3 is TGTGCCAGCAGCCCCGGGACTAGCGGGAGGGTGGATACGCAGTATTTT. This translates into CASSPGTSGRVDTQYF.